Each of the 21 T cell receptor beta chains below was sequenced from the same sample in a study of shared clonotypes between healthy human individuals. Profiling relied on immunoSEQ multiplex PCR, and the TCRdb table lists in-frame clones only, not all of them. The top ten clones hold around 0.38% of a sample with roughly 1,600,000 clones, just under 99% of them seen once. The sample consisted of naive CD4+ T cells sorted from blood. Stated subset: CD45RA+ positively selected. These receptors came from a man between 25 and 39 years old in good health.

V gene TRBV7-2 combines with J gene TRBJ2-7; D gene uncertain. Germline V gene lookup returns CDR1 SGHTA and CDR2 FQGNSA. Trimming stripped 5 bases from V and 2 bases from J, with 10 bases between. The CDR3 spans 13 residues. CDR3 in DNA: TGTGCCAGCAGCCCCCGGGCCGCCTACGAGCAGTACTTC. It translates to CASSPRAAYEQYF.

The V gene is TRBV7-8, the J gene TRBJ2-7, with 7 bases lining up with TRBD2. The trim removed 3 bases at V and 2 bases at J, leaving 10 bases unmatched. Germline CDR1 reads SGHVS; CDR2 reads FQNEAQ. The CDR3 is 16 residues long. For the CDR3, the DNA is TGTGCCAGCAGCTTTCGTCGGGAGGCCCTGACCTACGAGCAGTACTTC. It is translated as CASSFRREALTYEQYF. The variable domain in full, with the rest retrieved from reference TRBV7-8 and TRBJ2-7, is GAGVSQSPRYKVAKRGQDVALRCDPISGHVSLFWYQQALGQGPEFLTYFQNEAQLDKSGLPSDRFFAERPEGSVSTLKIQRTQQEDSAVYLCASSFRREALTYEQYFGPGTRLTVT.

The table lists this clone with a count of one. V gene TRBV5-6 combines with J gene TRBJ2-7, with TRBD1 identical over 10 bases. V was pared by 7 bases and J by 3 bases, with 4 bases of the junction left unmatched. Germline CDR1 is SGHDT and CDR2 is YYEEEE. The CDR3 is 13 residues long. CDR3 sequence (DNA): TGTGCCAGCCAATGGGACAGGGGCTACGAGCAGTACTTC. It specifies CASQWDRGYEQYF.

The chain employs TRBV18 and TRBJ1-3; D gene unclear. Trimming stripped 3 bases from V and 3 bases from J, with 18 bases between. The length of the CDR3 is 17 residues. Looked up from germline, CDR1 is KGHSH and CDR2 is LQKENI. CDR3 residues: CASSPATVGSIGNTIYF. CDR3 DNA sequence: TGTGCCAGCTCACCGGCGACCGTGGGCTCAATTGGAAACACCATATATTTT.

The V and J genes are TRBV28 and TRBJ2-3, with D unresolved. Germline CDR1 and CDR2: MDHEN and SYDVKM. Between the trimmed V and J ends, which lost 0 bases and 5 bases, there was a span of 9 bases. The CDR3 is 14 amino acids. In DNA, the CDR3 is TGTGCCAGCAGTTTATGGGCCGTGGGAGATACGCAGTATTTT. Translating it yields CASSLWAVGDTQYF. Using reference TRBV28 and TRBJ2-3 for the parts outside the CDR3, the full variable domain is DVKVTQSSRYLVKRTGEKVFLECVQDMDHENMFWYRQDPGLGLRLIYFSYDVKMKEKGDIPEGYSVSREKKERFSLILESASTNQTSMYLCASSLWAVGDTQYFGPGTRLTVL.

The chain is built from TRBV28 and TRBJ1-1; unclear D gene. The CDR3 spans 12 residues. Germline lookup yields CDR1 MDHEN and CDR2 SYDVKM. Trimming removed 4 bases from V and 4 bases from J, with 7 bases in between. The CDR3 loop is CASSSTVTEAFF. CDR3 DNA sequence: TGTGCCAGCAGTTCGACGGTCACTGAAGCTTTCTTT.

V is TRBV11-2 and J is TRBJ1-2, with D unclear. In germline, CDR1 is SGHAT, CDR2 FQNNGV. Trimming took off 0 bases at V and 1 base at J, with 15 bases between the two ends. The CDR3 contains 17 residues. DNA for the CDR3: TGTGCCAGCAGCTTAGACCCTCAGCTATTCCTTAACTATGGCTACACCTTC. It codes for CASSLDPQLFLNYGYTF.

The rearrangement links TRBV6-1 to TRBJ2-3; weak D call: TRBD2 (6 bases). CDR3 size: 18 residues. Per the germline V gene, CDR1 is MNHNS and CDR2 is SASEGT. Trimming removed 4 bases from V and 4 bases from J, with 24 bases in between. The CDR3 is CASSASPGDFRLSDTQYF. DNA for the CDR3: TGTGCCAGCAGTGCATCCCCGGGGGACTTTCGCCTCTCAGATACGCAGTATTTT.

The chain uses TRBV9 and TRBJ1-2; 7 positions match TRBD1. This CDR3 has 15 residues. The J segment lost 7 bases and the V segment lost 7 bases, leaving 16 bases of the junction unmatched. Germline V gene sequence: CDR1 SGDLS, CDR2 YYNGEE. CDR3 residues: CASQLSAVGGGGYTF. The DNA for the CDR3 is TGTGCCAGCCAGTTAAGCGCAGTAGGGGGCGGTGGCTACACCTTC.

The chain is built from TRBV29-1 and TRBJ2-3; D is perhaps TRBD2 (6 bases). The V gene's germline CDR1 is SQVTM and CDR2 ANQGSEA. The CDR3 length is 15 residues. Trimming cost V 3 bases and J 2 bases, with 15 bases left between them. This CDR3 reads CSVELGSGNTDTQYF. Here the CDR3 DNA reads TGCAGCGTTGAGTTGGGTAGCGGTAACACAGATACGCAGTATTTT.

As to this clone: Other nucleotide sequences from this sample produce the same CDR3. The V and J genes are TRBV5-1 and TRBJ1-5; TRBD1 might be the D (6 bases). Trimming took off 3 bases at V and 4 bases at J, with 8 bases between the two ends. There are 13 residues in the CDR3. CDR1 is SGHRS, CDR2 YFSETQ, per germline. The CDR3 DNA follows: TGCGCCAGCAGCTCAACAGGGAATCAGCCCCAGCATTTT. Amino acids: CASSSTGNQPQHF.

This chain connects TRBV5-1 to TRBJ2-4, with 8 bases matching TRBD1. Germline V lookup: CDR1 SGHRS, CDR2 YFSETQ. CDR3 length equals 14 residues. The trim removed 3 bases at V and 8 bases at J, leaving 7 bases unmatched. This CDR3 is CASSWVGQADIQYF. CDR3 DNA: TGCGCCAGCAGCTGGGTGGGACAGGCTGACATTCAGTACTTC.

The V gene is TRBV7-9, the J gene TRBJ2-5; 7 bases match TRBD2. The germline V gene has CDR1 SEHNR and CDR2 FQNEAQ (reference sequence). V lost 1 base, J lost 3 bases, and 5 bases stayed unmatched. The CDR3 loop spans 15 amino acids. CDR3 region: CASSLVRLAEETQYF. CDR3 in DNA: TGTGCCAGCAGCTTAGTCCGGCTAGCGGAAGAGACCCAGTACTTC.

The chain joins TRBV11-2 to TRBJ2-1, with unresolved D. Germline V gene sequence: CDR1 SGHAT, CDR2 FQNNGV. The germline V and J ends were trimmed by 5 bases and 0 bases, with 17 bases remaining between them. The CDR3 extends over 17 amino acids. CDR3 DNA: TGTGCCAGCAGCCCTGACCGTTGGCTTAGCTCCTACAATGAGCAGTTCTTC. It is translated as CASSPDRWLSSYNEQFF. The full variable domain, rest sourced from reference TRBV11-2 and TRBJ2-1, is EAGVAQSPRYKIIEKRQSVAFWCNPISGHATLYWYQQILGQGPKLLIQFQNNGVVDDSQLPKDRFSAERLKGVDSTLKIQPAKLEDSAVYLCASSPDRWLSSYNEQFFGPGTRLTVL.

The chain uses TRBV6-4 and TRBJ2-1; no clear D. CDR1 MRHNA and CDR2 SNTAGT come from the germline V gene. CDR3 length: 12 amino acids. Trimming took 8 bases from V and 5 from J, leaving 10 bases between them. The CDR3 region is CASQNLDNEQFF. DNA of the CDR3: TGTGCCAGCCAAAATCTCGACAATGAGCAGTTCTTC.

This clone showed up just once. The rearrangement joins TRBV7-3 to TRBJ2-1; 9 positions agree with TRBD1. CDR1 is SGHTA, CDR2 FQGTGA, per germline. CDR3 length: 15 residues. V dropped 4 bases and J dropped 3; count of bases not matched to a gene: 4. The CDR3 is CASSSQGASYNEQFF. CDR3 DNA: TGTGCCAGCAGCTCACAGGGGGCGAGCTACAATGAGCAGTTCTTC.

This chain joins TRBV5-1 and TRBJ2-5; D uncertain. V was trimmed by 4 bases and J by 2 bases, leaving 12 bases between them. The CDR3 is 14 residues long. Per germline, CDR1 SGHRS and CDR2 YFSETQ. The CDR3 coding sequence is TGCGCCAGCAGCCGCGCGAGAAAGCAAGAGACCCAGTACTTC. Encoded protein: CASSRARKQETQYF.

V usage is TRBV5-1 and J usage is TRBJ1-3; D gene ambiguous. The germline V gene has CDR1 SGHRS and CDR2 YFSETQ. V was cut by 5 bases and J by 0 bases, with 6 bases left in between. This CDR3 is 13 amino acids long. Here the CDR3 DNA reads TGCGCCAGCAGGATCGGCTCTGGAAACACCATATATTTT. Protein product: CASRIGSGNTIYF.

This clone was seen once. The chain is built from TRBV11-2 and TRBJ2-6; D gene uncertain. This CDR3 comprises 14 residues. V lost 4 bases, J lost 0 bases, and 4 bases lay in between. Germline V gene data show CDR1 as SGHAT and CDR2 as FQNNGV. The CDR3 DNA follows: TGTGCCAGCAGCTCCTACTCTGGGGCCAACGTCCTGACTTTC. Encoded protein: CASSSYSGANVLTF. Based on the CDR3 plus reference TRBV11-2 and TRBJ2-6, the full variable domain is EAGVAQSPRYKIIEKRQSVAFWCNPISGHATLYWYQQILGQGPKLLIQFQNNGVVDDSQLPKDRFSAERLKGVDSTLKIQPAKLEDSAVYLCASSSYSGANVLTFGAGSRLTVL.

The table lists this clone with a count of one. Other DNA sequences in this sample translate to the same CDR3. This rearrangement joins TRBV5-1 to TRBJ1-1, with no clear D. The V and J ends lost 0 bases and 0 bases respectively, with 9 bases between them. This CDR3 region has 15 residues. Looked up from germline, CDR1 is SGHRS and CDR2 is YFSETQ. CDR3 DNA sequence: TGCGCCAGCAGCTTGGCCCCGGGGATGAACACTGAAGCTTTCTTT. Protein product: CASSLAPGMNTEAFF. Full variable domain (missing parts from reference TRBV5-1 and TRBJ1-1): KAGVTQTPRYLIKTRGQQVTLSCSPISGHRSVSWYQQTPGQGLQFLFEYFSETQRNKGNFPGRFSGRQFSNSRSEMNVSTLELGDSALYLCASSLAPGMNTEAFFGQGTRLTVV.

Turning to this clone: Mismatch with germline at one junction end may stem from a read error. This chain's CDR3 is CASSPSPNSEAFF. CDR3 DNA sequence: TGTGCCAGCAGCCCATCTCCGAACTCTGAAGCTTTCTTT. V gene TRBV13 combines with J gene TRBJ1-1, with D unresolved. This CDR3 is built from 13 residues. The V gene's germline CDR1 is PRHDT and CDR2 FYEKMQ (reference sequence).